Sequencing of this T cell receptor (beta chain) was carried out in a study of blood T cell repertoires in COVID-19. Study overall: Sources were T cells, B-cell-depleted T cells, or PBMCs; the material itself was cDNA or gDNA.

V was cut by 5 bases and J by 2 bases, with 13 bases left in between. Germline V CDR1 and CDR2: KGHSH, LQKENI. This CDR3 is built from 14 residues. Clones were read by immunoSEQ multiplex PCR, and TCRdb kept only the in-frame ones, dropping some. This sample has some 56,000 clones, with around 90% found just once. The V and J genes are TRBV18 and TRBJ2-7; a weak D match, TRBD2 (5 bases). This receptor was taken from a human donor in a cohort sampled during active COVID-19. Specimen: peripheral blood. CDR3 protein: CASSLRVPTYEQYF. DNA of the CDR3: TGTGCCAGCTCATTGAGGGTTCCCACCTACGAGCAGTACTTC.